The TCR beta chain under discussion was sequenced for a study of cytomegalovirus exposure and HLA in healthy donors. The primer mix had 60 Vbeta and 13 Jbeta primers. Sequenced by immunoSEQ multiplex PCR; TCRdb stores in-frame clones only, minus some. This repertoire shows more than 100,000 clones, roughly 73% found once; its top ten account for 0.95% to 1.4%. Findings and caveats of the study: Across HLA loci, a later analysis found differing TCR association rates, with DRB1 most and HLA-C fewest.

On this clone itself: Its matching antigen is unknown.

The CDR3 consists of 14 residues. The sequence was obtained from a male donor in good health and CMV-seronegative. Sequencing used PBMCs. V and J are TRBV12-2 and TRBJ1-4. TRBV12-2 represents a pseudogene. The DNA of the CDR3 is TGTGCAAGTCGCAAACGGGCAACTAATGAAAAACTGTTTTTT. This gives the protein CASRKRATNEKLFF.